These 9 T cell receptor beta chains were all obtained from the same sample, sequenced in a study of T cell responses to AZD1222 COVID-19 vaccine. Generated by immunoSEQ multiplex PCR, the TCRdb table keeps only in-frame clones and is missing some. The table has 200,000 or so clones, around 92% seen once. Sequencing used peripheral blood, obtained on day 0 of AZD1222 vaccination. The receptors were sampled from an adult in good health.

This rearrangement joins TRBV7-9 to TRBJ1-5, with D hard to call. Germline V lookup: CDR1 SEHNR, CDR2 FQNEAQ (reference sequence). CDR3 length: 13 amino acids. V was trimmed by 1 base and J by 7 bases, leaving 8 bases between them. This CDR3 reads CASSLDPQQPQHF. Here the CDR3 DNA reads TGTGCCAGCAGCTTAGACCCACAGCAGCCCCAGCATTTT.

The gene calls are TRBV28 and TRBJ2-1; 8 nucleotides align to TRBD2. The CDR3 runs to 15 residues. Germline CDR1 and CDR2: MDHEN and SYDVKM. Trimming cost V 5 bases and J 2 bases; bases outside gene matches: 5. CDR3 nucleotide sequence: TGTGCCAGCAGTCGGGGGGGGGCACCCTACAATGAGCAGTTCTTC. Residues: CASSRGGAPYNEQFF. Combining the CDR3 with reference TRBV28 and TRBJ2-1 gives the whole variable domain DVKVTQSSRYLVKRTGEKVFLECVQDMDHENMFWYRQDPGLGLRLIYFSYDVKMKEKGDIPEGYSVSREKKERFSLILESASTNQTSMYLCASSRGGAPYNEQFFGPGTRLTVL.

The V gene is TRBV3-1 (or the pseudogene TRBV3-2), the J gene TRBJ1-6; D remains unclear. Germline V gene lookup returns CDR1 LGHDT and CDR2 YNNKEL (reference sequence). Trimming removed 1 base from V and 7 bases from J, with 5 bases in between. The CDR3 length is 13 residues. CDR3: CASSQVANSPLHF. The DNA for the CDR3 is TGTGCCAGCAGCCAAGTTGCGAATTCACCCCTCCACTTT.

This chain joins TRBV4-3 and TRBJ1-3; D not resolved. Trimming took 4 bases from V and 3 from J, leaving 22 bases between them. Germline V gives CDR1 LGHNA, CDR2 YSLEER. CDR3 length: 18 amino acids. CDR3 in DNA: TGCGCCAGCAGCCTCGAACCCCGGGGAGCTGGGAGTGGAAACACCATATATTTT. It encodes CASSLEPRGAGSGNTIYF.

V and J are TRBV7-8 and TRBJ2-1, with D possibly being TRBD2 (5 bases). The CDR3 covers 16 residues. Trimming pared 1 base from V and 3 bases from J, leaving 13 bases between. Germline V gives CDR1 SGHVS, CDR2 FQNEAQ. The CDR3 protein is CASSLGPGSGYNEQFF. The CDR3 DNA follows: TGTGCCAGCAGCTTAGGGCCGGGGTCGGGCTACAATGAGCAGTTCTTC.

This clone has more than one count but fewer than ten. The chain couples TRBV6-6 to TRBJ1-5; D may be TRBD1 (5 bases). Trimming pared 4 bases from V and 7 bases from J, leaving 14 bases between. The CDR3 totals 14 residues. Per germline, CDR1 MNHNY and CDR2 SVGAGI (reference sequence). CDR3 protein: CASSLQGHQQPQHF. In nucleotides, the CDR3 is TGTGCCAGCAGTTTGCAGGGTCATCAACAGCCCCAGCATTTT.

This sequence joins TRBV6-5 and TRBJ1-1; possibly TRBD1 for D (6 bases). Germline loops: CDR1 MNHEY, CDR2 SVGAGI. The V end lost 6 bases, the J end lost 1 base, and 15 bases lay between the germline ends. The CDR3 length is 15 residues. The CDR3 DNA is TGTGCCAGCAGCCCCTGGGGCAGGGGGAACACTGAAGCTTTCTTT. Translating gives CASSPWGRGNTEAFF.

This rearrangement joins TRBV5-6 to TRBJ1-2, with unresolved D. The germline V gene has CDR1 SGHDT and CDR2 YYEEEE. V shed 3 bases and J shed 3 bases, with 15 bases lying between them. The CDR3 extends over 15 amino acids. In DNA form, the CDR3 reads TGTGCCAGCAGCTCTTTACCGGGAGATGACTATGGCTACACCTTC. Translated, it gives CASSSLPGDDYGYTF. The complete variable domain, with remaining parts taken from reference TRBV5-6 and TRBJ1-2, reads DAGVTQSPTHLIKTRGQQVTLRCSPKSGHDTVSWYQQALGQGPQFIFQYYEEEERQRGNFPDRFSGHQFPNYSSELNVNALLLGDSALYLCASSSLPGDDYGYTFGSGTRLTVV.

CDR3 amino acids: CAYLEDGYTF. CDR3 in DNA: TGTGCCTACCTGGAGGATGGCTACACCTTC. This rearrangement joins TRBV30 to TRBJ1-2; D gene unclear. The germline CDR1 and CDR2 sequences are GTSNPN and SVGIG (reference sequence). This CDR3 comprises 10 residues. V was pared by 7 bases and J by 6 bases, with 9 bases between.